The 22 T cell receptor beta chains in this list originate from one sample, sequenced in a study of blood T cell repertoires in COVID-19. Measured with immunoSEQ multiplex PCR; TCRdb has only the in-frame clones, and not every one. This sample has approximately 58,000 clones, with approximately 82% found just once. Sequences were obtained from peripheral blood. These receptor sequences come from a woman aged 60-75 years with acute or convalescent COVID-19.

The V and J genes are TRBV6-5 and TRBJ1-5; 9 bases match TRBD1. The CDR3 is 13 amino acids. From germline, CDR1 is MNHEY and CDR2 SVGAGI. V lost 6 bases, J lost 5 bases, and 2 bases stayed unmatched. The CDR3 DNA is TGTGCCAGCAGCCGGACAGGGGATCAGCCCCAGCATTTT. Translated, it gives CASSRTGDQPQHF.

The CDR3 nucleotides read TGCGCCACCAGGGGGGGGGTGGATAATTCACCCCTCCACTTT. Translating gives CATRGGVDNSPLHF. The chain links TRBV5-1 to TRBJ1-6; 7 bases align to TRBD1. J was trimmed by 5 bases and V by 9 bases; bases with no gene match: 8. This CDR3 is 14 amino acids long. Germline V CDR1 and CDR2: SGHRS, YFSETQ.

This chain connects TRBV12-3 or TRBV12-4 to TRBJ2-1, with 8 bases fitting TRBD2. J was trimmed by 7 bases and V by 7 bases; bases with no gene match: 6. This CDR3 has 13 amino acids. CDR3 region: CASNRAGDNEQFF. CDR3 nucleotides: TGTGCCAGCAATCGAGCGGGGGATAATGAGCAGTTCTTC.

V usage is TRBV19 and J usage is TRBJ2-1; 11 bases agree with TRBD2. J lost 10 bases, V lost 7 bases, and 12 bases had no gene match. CDR1 and CDR2 from the germline V gene are LNHDA and SQIVND (reference sequence). CDR3 length equals 15 residues. CDR3 loop: CASIPRGTSGGEQFF. DNA for the CDR3: TGTGCCAGTATCCCTCGAGGGACTAGCGGCGGGGAGCAGTTCTTC.

This chain connects TRBV9 to TRBJ2-2, with TRBD2 matching over 8 bases. The germline gives CDR1 SGDLS, CDR2 YYNGEE. The V and J ends lost 4 bases and 6 bases, in that order; junction bases with no gene match: 5. This CDR3 region has 14 residues. The CDR3: CASSLRGGPGELFF. In nucleotides, the CDR3 is TGTGCCAGCAGCCTCCGGGGGGGGCCCGGGGAGCTGTTTTTT.

This chain connects TRBV5-1 to TRBJ2-6; D is unclear. Germline lookup yields CDR1 SGHRS and CDR2 YFSETQ. The germline V and J ends were trimmed by 1 base and 3 bases, with 5 bases remaining between them. This CDR3 has 14 residues. CDR3 amino acids: CASSLNGGANVLTF. CDR3 nucleotides: TGCGCCAGCAGCTTGAACGGTGGGGCCAACGTCCTGACTTTC.

The chain is built from TRBV18 and TRBJ2-5; D is undetermined. V dropped 1 base and J dropped 9 bases, with 15 bases sitting between them. Per the germline V gene, CDR1 is KGHSH and CDR2 is LQKENI. This CDR3 has 14 residues. This CDR3 is CASSPRRSDEAQYF. CDR3 in DNA: TGTGCCAGCTCACCACGGCGGTCCGACGAGGCCCAGTACTTC.

CDR3 bases: TGTGCCTGGAAACTAAGGAATTCACCCCTCCACTTT. Its translation is CAWKLRNSPLHF. V usage is TRBV30 and J usage is TRBJ1-6, with D unresolved. Deletions cut 4 bases from V and 7 bases from J, with 8 bases between. The CDR3 spans 12 residues. From germline, CDR1 is GTSNPN and CDR2 SVGIG (reference sequence).

V is TRBV10-2 and J is TRBJ1-1; D is uncertain. The V end was cut by 4 bases, the J end by 1 base, with 7 bases between. Germline CDR1 and CDR2: WSHSY and SAAADI. The CDR3 contains 13 residues. DNA of the CDR3: TGCGCCAGCAGTGCACAAACGAACACTGAAGCTTTCTTT. Its translation is CASSAQTNTEAFF.

This clone was seen only once. V usage is TRBV19 and J usage is TRBJ1-1; no definite D call. This CDR3 spans 13 amino acids. V was clipped by 5 bases and J by 4 bases, with 11 bases between them. CDR1 is LNHDA, CDR2 SQIVND, per germline (reference sequence). This CDR3 is CASSFQDLTEAFF. The CDR3, as DNA: TGTGCCAGTAGTTTTCAGGATCTCACTGAAGCTTTCTTT.

The chain couples TRBV18 to TRBJ2-2; the D gene is possibly TRBD2 (6 bases). The length of the CDR3 is 14 residues. The V end was cut by 3 bases, the J end by 4 bases, with 9 bases between. Germline V CDR1 and CDR2: KGHSH, LQKENI. The CDR3 sequence is CASSPQGGTGELFF. CDR3 in DNA: TGTGCCAGCTCACCGCAGGGAGGCACCGGGGAGCTGTTTTTT.

The V and J genes are TRBV6-1 and TRBJ1-4; no definite D call. Germline CDR1 MNHNS, CDR2 SASEGT. The CDR3 is 15 residues long. V was pared by 1 base and J by 5 bases, with 11 bases between. The chain's CDR3 is CASSEGFLGNEKLFF. The CDR3 DNA is TGTGCCAGCAGTGAAGGATTTCTCGGGAATGAAAAACTGTTTTTT.

The J gene is TRBJ1-4, the V gene TRBV7-6, with D possibly TRBD1 on 6 matching bases. The CDR3 loop spans 13 amino acids. Germline CDR1 SGHVS, CDR2 FNYEAQ. V was cut by 5 bases and J by 8 bases, with 12 bases left in between. CDR3 sequence (DNA): TGTGCCAGCAGCCGAGGGGGACGAGAAAAACTGTTTTTT. Amino acids: CASSRGGREKLFF.

This CDR3 is CAIRAGTGGYQPQHF. For the CDR3, the DNA is TGTGCCATCAGGGCCGGGACAGGGGGTTATCAGCCCCAGCATTTT. This chain connects TRBV10-3 to TRBJ1-5; TRBD1 aligns across 11 bases. This CDR3 comprises 15 residues. With V trimmed by 6 bases and J by 5 bases, 6 bases remained unmatched. Germline CDR1 reads ENHRY; CDR2 reads SYGVKD.

The chain recombines TRBV2 with TRBJ2-3; 13 positions agree with TRBD2. This CDR3 spans 16 amino acids. In germline, CDR1 is SNHLY, CDR2 FYNNEI. The V segment lost 6 bases and the J segment 2 bases; nucleotides outside the gene matches: 5. The CDR3 coding sequence is TGTGCCAGCAGGGTTGGACTAGCGGGGGCCACAGATACGCAGTATTTT. Protein: CASRVGLAGATDTQYF.

The chain combines TRBV24-1 with TRBJ1-3; D ambiguous. The ends were cut back, 9 bases at V and 2 bases at J, with 7 bases in the middle. The germline gives CDR1 KGHDR, CDR2 SFDVKD. CDR3 size: 12 residues. In DNA, the CDR3 is TGTGCCACCGCCTCGGCTGGAAACACCATATATTTT. This translates into CATASAGNTIYF.

The V call is TRBV5-1, the J call TRBJ1-6; 9 nucleotides align to TRBD1. Germline lookup yields CDR1 SGHRS and CDR2 YFSETQ. Unmatched junction bases numbered 4, after V lost 2 bases and J lost 7 bases. This CDR3 region has 15 residues. In DNA, the CDR3 is TGCGCCAGCAGCTTATCCGGGACAGGGAATTCACCCCTCCACTTT. It is translated as CASSLSGTGNSPLHF.

In its sample, this clone was seen a few times. In nucleotides, the CDR3 is TGTGCCATCAGCGGCCCCGGGGAGCGTAACTACAATGAGCAGTTCTTC. Its protein is CAISGPGERNYNEQFF. The chain links TRBV10-3 to TRBJ2-1, with a tentative D call TRBD2 (5 bases). CDR1 ENHRY and CDR2 SYGVKD come from the germline V gene. The CDR3 totals 16 residues. Trimming took 6 bases from V and 3 from J, leaving 18 bases between them.

The V and J genes are TRBV4-2 and TRBJ1-2; the D is unclear. Trimming removed 0 bases at V and 5 bases at J, with 13 bases between. The length of the CDR3 is 15 residues. Germline V gene data show CDR1 as LGHNA and CDR2 as YNFKEQ. The CDR3 spells CASSQEAPGKYGYTF. CDR3 coding DNA: TGTGCCAGCAGCCAAGAAGCCCCGGGGAAGTATGGCTACACCTTC.

This sequence joins TRBV5-4 and TRBJ1-2; TRBD1 agrees at 7 bases. CDR1 SGHNT and CDR2 YYREEE come from the germline V gene (reference sequence). This CDR3 spans 14 amino acids. The V gene end was trimmed by 3 bases and the J gene end by 0 bases; junction bases not matched to a gene: 2. CDR3 region: CASSSGTANYGYTF. Written as DNA, the CDR3 is TGTGCCAGCAGCTCCGGGACAGCTAACTATGGCTACACCTTC. The variable domain in full, completed from reference TRBV5-4 and TRBJ1-2, reads ETGVTQSPTHLIKTRGQQVTLRCSSQSGHNTVSWYQQALGQGPQFIFQYYREEENGRGNFPPRFSGLQFPNYSSELNVNALELDDSALYLCASSSGTANYGYTFGSGTRLTVV.

The DNA for the CDR3 is TGTGCCAGCTCAATGGGACAGGCCCAAGAGACCCAGTACTTC. This encodes CASSMGQAQETQYF. This rearrangement joins TRBV18 to TRBJ2-5; 8 nucleotides match TRBD1. The trim removed 5 bases at V and 1 base at J, leaving 3 bases unmatched. Germline V gene lookup returns CDR1 KGHSH and CDR2 LQKENI. The CDR3 length is 14 residues.

On this clone itself: Other DNA sequences within the sample encode an identical CDR3. The chain employs TRBV18 and TRBJ1-6, with 9 bases fitting TRBD1. CDR3 length: 16 residues. CDR1 is KGHSH and CDR2 is LQKENI in the germline V gene. V lost 3 bases to trimming and J lost 0 bases; unmatched junction nucleotides: 0. CDR3 loop: CASSPGQGSYNSPLHF. DNA for the CDR3: TGTGCCAGCTCACCGGGACAGGGCTCCTATAATTCACCCCTCCACTTT.